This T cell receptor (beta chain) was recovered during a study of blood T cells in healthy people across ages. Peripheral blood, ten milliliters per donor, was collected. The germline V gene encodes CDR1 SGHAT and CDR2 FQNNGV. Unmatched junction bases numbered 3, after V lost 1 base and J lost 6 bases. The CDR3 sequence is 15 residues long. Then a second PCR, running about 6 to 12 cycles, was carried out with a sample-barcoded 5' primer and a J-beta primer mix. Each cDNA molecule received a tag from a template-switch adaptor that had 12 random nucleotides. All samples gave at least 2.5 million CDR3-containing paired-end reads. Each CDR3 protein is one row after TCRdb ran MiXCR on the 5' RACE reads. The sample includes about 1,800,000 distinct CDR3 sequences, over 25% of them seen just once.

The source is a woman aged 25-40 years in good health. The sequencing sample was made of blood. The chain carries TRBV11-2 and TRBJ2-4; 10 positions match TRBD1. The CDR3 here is CASSLVGDRGNIQYF. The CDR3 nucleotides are TGTGCCAGCAGCTTAGTAGGGGACAGGGGAAACATTCAGTACTTC.